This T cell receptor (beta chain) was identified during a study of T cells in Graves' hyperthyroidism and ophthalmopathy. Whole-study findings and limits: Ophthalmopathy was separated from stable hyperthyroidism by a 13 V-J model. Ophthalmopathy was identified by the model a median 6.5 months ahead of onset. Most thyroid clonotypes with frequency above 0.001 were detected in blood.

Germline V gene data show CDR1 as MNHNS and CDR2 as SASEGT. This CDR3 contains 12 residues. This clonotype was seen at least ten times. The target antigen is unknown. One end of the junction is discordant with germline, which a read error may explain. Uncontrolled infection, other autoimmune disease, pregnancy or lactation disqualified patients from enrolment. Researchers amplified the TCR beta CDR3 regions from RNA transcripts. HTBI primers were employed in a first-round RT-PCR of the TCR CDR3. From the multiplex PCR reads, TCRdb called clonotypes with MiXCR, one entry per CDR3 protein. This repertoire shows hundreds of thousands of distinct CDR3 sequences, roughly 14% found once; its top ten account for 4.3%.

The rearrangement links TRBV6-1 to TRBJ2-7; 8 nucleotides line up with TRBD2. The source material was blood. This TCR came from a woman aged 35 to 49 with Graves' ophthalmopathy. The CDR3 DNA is TGTGCCAGCAGTGAAGTAAGCGGGAGCCCTAACTTC. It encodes CASSEVSGSPNF.